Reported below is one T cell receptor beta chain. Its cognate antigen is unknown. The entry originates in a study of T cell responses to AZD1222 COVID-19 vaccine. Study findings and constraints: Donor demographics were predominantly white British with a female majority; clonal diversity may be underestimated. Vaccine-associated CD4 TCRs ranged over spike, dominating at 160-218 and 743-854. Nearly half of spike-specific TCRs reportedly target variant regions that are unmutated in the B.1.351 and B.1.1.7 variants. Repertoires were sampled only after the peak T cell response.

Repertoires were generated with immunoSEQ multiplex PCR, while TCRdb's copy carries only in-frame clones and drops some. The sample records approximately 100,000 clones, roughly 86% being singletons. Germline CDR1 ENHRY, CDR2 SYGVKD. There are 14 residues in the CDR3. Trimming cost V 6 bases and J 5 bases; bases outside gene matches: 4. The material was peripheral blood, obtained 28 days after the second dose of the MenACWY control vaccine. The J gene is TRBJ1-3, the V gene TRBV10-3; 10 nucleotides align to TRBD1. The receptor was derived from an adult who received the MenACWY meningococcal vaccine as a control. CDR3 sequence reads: CAIRPTGGRNTIYF. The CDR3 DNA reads TGTGCCATCAGACCGACAGGGGGCCGAAACACCATATATTTT.